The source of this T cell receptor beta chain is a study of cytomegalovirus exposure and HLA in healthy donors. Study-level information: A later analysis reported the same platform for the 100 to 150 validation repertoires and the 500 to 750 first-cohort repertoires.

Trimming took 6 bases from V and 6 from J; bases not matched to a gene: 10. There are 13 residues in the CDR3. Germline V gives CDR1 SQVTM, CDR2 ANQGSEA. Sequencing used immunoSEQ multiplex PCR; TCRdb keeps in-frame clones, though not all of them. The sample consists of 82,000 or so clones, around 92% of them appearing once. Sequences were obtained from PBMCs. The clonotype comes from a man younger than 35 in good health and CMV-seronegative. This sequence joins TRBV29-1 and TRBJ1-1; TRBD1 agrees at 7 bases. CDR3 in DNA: TGCAGCGTCATCCAGGGGGTTGGGGCTGAAGCTTTCTTT. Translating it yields CSVIQGVGAEAFF.